This T cell receptor beta chain was captured in a study of vaccination and CD4 T cells after COVID-19 (dated by TCRdb to between 2020 and 2023). For context, the study as a whole: SARS-CoV-2 positivity had been established in the convalescent patients by nasal swab PCR, and mild disease was recorded in some 10 of these patients and severe disease in one. In around 9 COVID-19 convalescent patients and 4 infection-naive healthy vaccine recipients, researchers compared the spike-specific CD4+ TCR repertoire from before mRNA vaccination with the repertoire from after. Post-vaccine blood samples were collected a median of about 72 days after the second vaccine dose, ranging from about 13 to 241 days. Post-COVID blood samples from convalescent patients were collected a median of around 100 days after diagnosis, with a range of about 35 to 161 days. Six males and four females were included in the convalescent cohort, with two Hispanic individuals, seven Caucasians, two Asians and one multiracial person represented. Two doses of either the Pfizer-BioNTech BNT162b2 vaccine (n=8) or the Moderna mRNA-1273 vaccine (n=2) were administered to participants. The cultures were stimulated with overlapping spike peptide pools from SARS-CoV-2 and from the common cold coronaviruses HCoV-NL63, HCoV-OC43 and HCoV-229E. In control cultures, a CEFX viral epitope pool was used as positive control, an HIV-1 Nef peptide pool was used as negative control, or no peptide was added.

As for this clonotype: Its antigen is unknown. No much larger clonotype is one base removed from it; base qualities were not supplied.

The treatment or condition label for this specimen denotes: roughly nine-day PBMC culture with coronavirus spike peptide pools or control peptides (ViraFEST assay). The ViraFEST assay was used in the study, in which antigen-specific T cells were expanded with peptide pools and expanded clonotypes were subsequently identified by TCR sequencing. Positive SARS-CoV-2 PCR tests in the convalescent patients dated from March to December 2020, before Alpha, Beta and Delta variants emerged in the United States. Each well held millions of PBMCs cultured in IMDM containing roughly 5% human AB serum and around 9.2 IU/ml IL-2, with about 9.4 ug/ml peptide pools added. On days 3 and 7, half of the culture medium was replaced with fresh IL-2-containing medium. After roughly 11 days of culture, CD4+ T cells were isolated by negative selection with the EasySep CD4+ T cell isolation kit. Ficoll-Paque Plus gradient centrifugation was used to isolate PBMCs from whole blood, and the isolated PBMCs were then either used fresh or cryopreserved at -140C. Triplicate wells were generally used for each culture condition.

The germline V gene supplies CDR1 MNHEY and CDR2 SVGEGT. The V and J ends are trimmed by 6 bases and 5 bases, leaving 31 bases between them. The CDR3 holds 19 amino acids from the cysteine to the phenylalanine. Only CDR3 DNA is held: 57 bases, read in frame from base 1. The investigation overall reported the following: The study included relatively few convalescent patients and did not analyze early timepoints after natural infection. Of the vaccine-specific clones in convalescent patients, 304 of 307, or nearly all, reacted only to SARS-CoV-2 spike and did not cross-react with common cold coronaviruses. In convalescent patients, a median about 86% of post-vaccine SARS-CoV-2-reactive clones were detected only after vaccination, and vaccine-specific priming was suggested by this finding. The median number of SARS-CoV-2-reactive clonotypes rose from 20 to 25 after infection to roughly 40 after vaccination, but the change was not significant.

The library was generated by PCR. DNA from cultured CD4+ T cells underwent TCR sequencing with the Oncomine TCR Beta short-read assay at the Johns Hopkins FTIC core. The QIAamp micro DNA kit was used to extract genomic DNA from the cultured CD4+ T cells. The Oncomine TCR Beta libraries from cultured CD4+ T cells were pooled using unique dual indexes and then sequenced on an Illumina iSeq 100. Per the original workflow: Non-productive sequences were removed, and CDR3s not starting with C, not ending with F or W, or shorter than 7 amino acids were discarded. The MANAFEST web application identified antigen-specific clonotypes by comparing peptide-stimulated wells against reference wells and other culture wells. For a clone to be called positive, the clone needed an FDR below 0.05, an odds ratio above 5, and a productive frequency above 0.1% in at least two of three replicate wells. A clonotype was classed as cross-reactive if the clonotype showed significant expansion both in SARS-CoV-2 spike wells and in at least one common cold coronavirus spike condition. Levenshtein distances (stringdist) and unrooted phylogenetic trees (ape) in R version 3.6.1 were used to assess CDR3 homology. TCRdb took the public reads, trimmed them with fastp at Q25, ran MiXCR for clone calling and kept in-frame beta chains. CDR3 protein duplicates are merged, each entry listing the most common genes and DNA. TCRdb, not the original authors, processed these V and J calls. This sample has some 14,000 distinct CDR3 sequences in its table, and 65% to 80% of those were observed once. Jointly, the top ten make up about 20% of the sample.

This TCR came from a human donor who had recovered from COVID-19. The V gene is TRBV6-2 or TRBV6-3 and the J gene is TRBJ1-2, with the D gene call left open. Sequencing used CD4+ T cells from blood, cultured in vitro. The CDR3 loop reads CASRPGLLRSEGKPYGYTF. The nucleotide sequence reads TGTGCCAGCAGACCTGGGTTGCTTCGGTCAGAAGGGAAACCTTATGGCTACACCTTC.